This note documents a single TCR beta chain sequence. Its antigen is currently not known. Per-nucleotide qualities are absent, and no much larger clonotype sits a single base away. V was cut back by 5 bases and J by 9 bases, leaving a gap of 14 bases between them. Reading the germline V gene gives CDR1 MNHEY and CDR2 SVGEGT. Its CDR3 holds 14 amino acids, cysteine through phenylalanine. The read is trimmed to its CDR3 DNA, 42 bases read in frame from base 1. Library preparation was by multiplex PCR. The run used an Illumina HiSeq 4000. iRepertoire HTBI primers and Arm-PCR amplification of CDR3 regions were used to construct TCR beta libraries. Gel purification was performed on PCR products prior to sequencing. On the study's bioinformatics: A total of 60 to 80 TRBV and under 15 TRBJ segments were identified across samples and were used for gene usage analysis of CDR3 amino acid clonotypes. Filtered high-quality paired reads were merged into contigs using COPE and FqMerger. BLAST was used to align contigs to the IMGT TRBV, TRBD and TRBJ reference genes, and CDR3 was defined following IMGT. Clonotypes above 0.1% frequency were classified as highly expanded clones. Repertoire diversity was measured by Shannon entropy, and V-J evenness by the Gini coefficient. A clonotype found in more than one individual was treated as public. TCRdb's own reprocessing of the public reads used fastp at Q25 and MiXCR and kept productive beta chains. When rows share a CDR3 protein, they turn into one entry using the most common DNA and genes. The V and J calls, along with clone size, are taken from TCRdb and not from the paper's own processing. Across this sample there are 350,000 to 450,000 distinct CDR3 sequences, with approximately 12% seen only once. The ten largest clonotypes hold over 15% of the sample.

The sample comes from a study of regulatory T cells in long-lasting Graves disease listed by TCRdb under 2021. About the full investigation: Antithyroid drugs had been taken for less than 3 months by newly diagnosed Graves' disease patients. TCR sequencing covered some 13 persistent and 20 newly diagnosed Graves' disease patients, some 33 samples in total. The study took place in China and was registered as a clinical trial. This study used TCR sequencing and RNA sequencing of peripheral blood to compare persistent Graves' disease patients against newly diagnosed Graves' disease patients.

Taken with the paper, the label for time point translates to: newly diagnosed GD, antithyroid drugs for less than 3 months. For both TCR sequencing and RNA sequencing, RNA was extracted from PBMCs using TRIzol. The diagnosis of Graves' disease was made according to American Thyroid Association guidelines. Patients were recruited from an endocrinology department in Xi'an, China. From each patient, about 9 milliliters of peripheral blood was collected into an EDTA anticoagulant tube. Ficoll Paque Plus density gradient separation was used to isolate PBMCs, and no additional T cell sorting was done. An Agilent 2100 Bioanalyzer and agarose gel were used to assess RNA quality, and a NanoDrop 2000 was used to measure RNA concentration. Results the study describes overall, beyond this receptor: Persistent Graves' disease patients showed lower TCR Shannon entropy and fewer highly expanded clones than newly diagnosed patients, suggesting clonal expansion. The small sample size was acknowledged by the authors as a limitation that may reduce accuracy. Only peripheral blood was studied, because thyroid tissue, the primary lesion, was inaccessible. Sequencing and analysis were limited to the TCR beta chain. A larger number of public clonotypes was shared among persistent patients (about 2,700) than among newly diagnosed patients (around 970). TRBV28, TRBJ1-2 and TRBJ2-5 were preferentially used in persistent disease, while TRBV20-1 and TRBJ2-1 were favored in newly diagnosed disease.

The same data also went into a second study, on T cells in Graves' hyperthyroidism and ophthalmopathy. The second study, in turn, reports: Graves' hyperthyroidism was defined as stable when no progression to ophthalmopathy occurred over 18 months of follow-up. Hyperthyroidism patients were aged 18 to 65 years and newly diagnosed, with disease duration of less than 2 months. Patients with uncontrolled infections, other autoimmune diseases, pregnancy or lactation were excluded. Diagnoses were established on the basis of clinical symptoms, serum thyroxine and TRAb, thyroid ultrasound, and orbital computed tomography. For the first round of RT-PCR on the TCR CDR3, the HTBI primer set was used together with the Qiagen OneStep RT-PCR kit. Most expanded thyroid clonotypes (frequency above 0.001) were also found in blood, which suggests that blood repertoires may mirror thyroid immune responses. In cross-validation, a model built on a 13 V-J signature told ophthalmopathy apart from stable hyperthyroidism with roughly 87% sensitivity and roughly 81% specificity, and in testing the same model reached 80%/75%. During validation, the model predicted progression to ophthalmopathy a median of approximately 6 months ahead of onset, with roughly 65% sensitivity and 72.22% specificity. A discovery cohort of roughly 96 patients, 43 with Graves' ophthalmopathy and 57 with stable Graves' hyperthyroidism, was used to find distinguishing TCR V-J signatures. Whether ophthalmopathy could be predicted prospectively was tested in an independent validation cohort made up of under 20 hyperthyroidism patients plus 17 patients who later progressed to ophthalmopathy. The roughly 94 discovery patients were randomly split 7:3 into training and test sets. In several Graves' hyperthyroidism patients, the study also compared T-cell repertoires from thyroid tissue with T-cell repertoires from blood. After blood sampling, hyperthyroidism patients were treated with methimazole at a starting dose of 30 mg daily, and ophthalmopathy patients were treated with high-dose intravenous methylprednisolone. A second multiplex PCR round built the libraries, followed by size selection and purification. Sequencing of the libraries was done on an Illumina HiSeq2000 using paired-end 100 bp reads. SOAPnuke was used to process the raw data, throwing out any read that contained adapters or uncalled bases, had a mean Phred below 15, or lacked an exact constant-primer or identifier match. High-quality paired reads were merged using COPE v1.2.5, and each unique nucleotide sequence was defined as a clonotype. Clonotypes were aligned to IMGT TRBV, TRBD and TRBJ reference segments using MiTCR v1.1. The analysis included only V-J combinations with a frequency above 0.0001, which together covered around 99% of the repertoires. A TCS score was defined as the ratio between F50 (clonal expansion) and ExV (chaos), using BLOSUM62-based TCRdist between CDR3 peptides within each V-J. Welch's t-statistics and random forest reduced fewer than 550 V-J features to fewer than 15, which were used in a naive Bayes classifier (R e1071). Sample size was not statistically predetermined, and investigators were not blinded to group allocation. The paper reports TCR Vbeta CDR3 sequencing of some 140 peripheral blood samples: some 41 ophthalmopathy, fewer than 80 hyperthyroidism and around 17 progressor patients.

The receptor comes from a woman under 30 with Graves disease. Donor details come from another sample of the same person, matched by shared clones. The specimen comprised peripheral blood mononuclear cells (PBMCs), sampled at new diagnosis, from a patient treated with antithyroid drugs. The sequence joins TRBV6-2 or TRBV6-3 to TRBJ1-6; the best D guess is TRBD1, with 5 bases matching. This receptor carries the CDR3 CASSPGRTFSPLHF. Here is the DNA: TGTGCCAGCAGTCCGGGACGGACTTTTTCACCCCTCCACTTT.